The clone carrying this T cell receptor (beta chain) was seen a few times. The target antigen is unknown. The germline gives CDR1 SGHAT, CDR2 FQNNGV. V dropped 0 bases and J dropped 5 bases, with 10 bases sitting between them. The CDR3 length is 14 residues. These data belong to a study of human T cells and chemical hapten exposure. In the study overall: Recorded diagnoses among the mostly female patients were alopecia areata, totalis or universalis. Study conclusions and caveats: Relative to control repertoires, expanded TCRs gave rise to significantly more large CDR3 similarity clusters.

TCRdb reprocessed the RACE reads with MiXCR, giving one entry per CDR3 protein. In the table there are 85,000 to 100,000 distinct CDR3 sequences, approximately 10% of which are singletons. Time point noted: patch test 2, 6 weeks after DPC sensitization. Documented treatment: therapeutic diphenylcyclopropenone sensitization with weekly scalp DPC. The sequencing here drew on whole blood, taken in connection with sensitization to the hapten diphenylcyclopropenone (DPC). The receptor was isolated from a man in his forties with alopecia areata. Some clones in this sample may be carry-over from other donors' samples. V usage is TRBV11-2 and J usage is TRBJ2-5; possible D gene TRBD2, 6 bases. In DNA form, the CDR3 reads TGTGCCAGCAGCTTAGACTACGGGAGTGAGACCCAGTACTTC. The encoded protein is CASSLDYGSETQYF.